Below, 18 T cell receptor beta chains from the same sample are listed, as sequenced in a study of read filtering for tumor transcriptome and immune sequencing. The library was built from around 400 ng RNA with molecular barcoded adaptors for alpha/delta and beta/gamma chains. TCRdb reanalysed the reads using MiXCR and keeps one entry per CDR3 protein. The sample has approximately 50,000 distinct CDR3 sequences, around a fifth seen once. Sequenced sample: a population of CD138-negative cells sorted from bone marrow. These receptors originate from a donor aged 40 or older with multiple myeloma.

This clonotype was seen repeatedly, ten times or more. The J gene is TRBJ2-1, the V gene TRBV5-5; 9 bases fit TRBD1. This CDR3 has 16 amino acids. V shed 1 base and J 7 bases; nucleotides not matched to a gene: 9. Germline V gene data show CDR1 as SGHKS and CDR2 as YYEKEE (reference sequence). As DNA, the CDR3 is TGTGCCAGCAGCTTGCTAGGGGGACAGGGCGAGAATGAGCAGTTCTTC. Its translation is CASSLLGGQGENEQFF.

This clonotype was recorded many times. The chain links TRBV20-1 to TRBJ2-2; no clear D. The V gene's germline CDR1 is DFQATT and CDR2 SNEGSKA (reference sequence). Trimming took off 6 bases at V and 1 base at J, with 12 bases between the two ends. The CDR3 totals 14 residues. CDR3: CSAGRILNTGELFF. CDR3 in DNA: TGCAGTGCGGGCAGGATCCTGAACACCGGGGAGCTGTTTTTT.

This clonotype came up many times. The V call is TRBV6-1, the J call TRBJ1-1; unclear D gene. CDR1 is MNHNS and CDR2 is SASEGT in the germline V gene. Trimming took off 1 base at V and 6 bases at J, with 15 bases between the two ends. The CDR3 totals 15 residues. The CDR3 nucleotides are TGTGCCAGCAGTGAAGTGATCGGGGATGTCGCTGAAGCTTTCTTT. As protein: CASSEVIGDVAEAFF.

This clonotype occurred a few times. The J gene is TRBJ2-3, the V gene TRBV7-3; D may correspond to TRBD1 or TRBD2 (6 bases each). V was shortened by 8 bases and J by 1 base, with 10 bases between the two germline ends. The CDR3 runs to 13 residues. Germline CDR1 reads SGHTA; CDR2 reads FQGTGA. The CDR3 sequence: CASGRGGTDTQYF. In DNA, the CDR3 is TGTGCCAGCGGAAGGGGGGGCACAGATACGCAGTATTTT.

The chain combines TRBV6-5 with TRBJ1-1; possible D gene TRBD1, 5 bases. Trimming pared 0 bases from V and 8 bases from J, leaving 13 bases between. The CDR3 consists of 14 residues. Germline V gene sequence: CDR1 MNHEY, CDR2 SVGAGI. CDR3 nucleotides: TGTGCCAGCAGTTACTCGAGTAACAGGCCCGAAGCTTTCTTT. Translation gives CASSYSSNRPEAFF.

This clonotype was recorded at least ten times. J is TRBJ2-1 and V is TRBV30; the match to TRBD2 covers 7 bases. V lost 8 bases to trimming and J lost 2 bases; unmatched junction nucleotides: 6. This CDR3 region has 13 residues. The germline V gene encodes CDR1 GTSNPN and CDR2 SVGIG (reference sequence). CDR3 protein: CAGASGTYNEQFF. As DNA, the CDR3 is TGTGCCGGGGCTAGCGGCACCTACAATGAGCAGTTCTTC.

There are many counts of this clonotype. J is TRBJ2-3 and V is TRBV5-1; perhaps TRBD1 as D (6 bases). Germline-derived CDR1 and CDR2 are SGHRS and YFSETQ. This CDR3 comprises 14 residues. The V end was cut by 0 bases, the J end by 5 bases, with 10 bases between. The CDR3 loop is CASSLEQGIDTQYF. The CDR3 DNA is TGCGCCAGCAGCTTGGAACAGGGAATAGATACGCAGTATTTT.

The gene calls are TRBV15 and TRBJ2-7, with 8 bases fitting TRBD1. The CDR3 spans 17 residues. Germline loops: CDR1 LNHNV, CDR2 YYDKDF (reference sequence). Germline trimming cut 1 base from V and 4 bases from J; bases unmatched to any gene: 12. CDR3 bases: TGTGCCACCAGCAGAGTACGAGTGGGACAGGCTGTTTACGAGCAGTACTTC. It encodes CATSRVRVGQAVYEQYF.

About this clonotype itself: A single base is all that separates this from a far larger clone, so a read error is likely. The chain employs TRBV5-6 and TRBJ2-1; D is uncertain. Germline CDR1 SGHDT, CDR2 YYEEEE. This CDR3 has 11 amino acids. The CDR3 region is CASSSCNEQFF. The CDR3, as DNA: TGTGCCAGCAGCTCCTGCAATGAGCAGTTCTTC.

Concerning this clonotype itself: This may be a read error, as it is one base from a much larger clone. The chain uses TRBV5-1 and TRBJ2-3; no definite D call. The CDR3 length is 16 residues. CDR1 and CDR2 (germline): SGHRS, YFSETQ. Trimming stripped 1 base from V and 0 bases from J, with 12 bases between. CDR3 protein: CASSLRANASTDTQYF. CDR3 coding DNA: TGCGCCAGCAGCTTGCGTGCAAACGCTAGCACAGATACGCAGTATTTT.

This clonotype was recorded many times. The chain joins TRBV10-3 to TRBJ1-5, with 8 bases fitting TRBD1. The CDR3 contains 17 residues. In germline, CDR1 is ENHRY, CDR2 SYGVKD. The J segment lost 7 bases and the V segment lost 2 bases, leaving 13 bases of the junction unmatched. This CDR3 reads CAISELGTGQGRQPQHF. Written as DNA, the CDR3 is TGTGCCATCAGTGAGCTGGGGACTGGACAGGGACGGCAGCCCCAGCATTTT.

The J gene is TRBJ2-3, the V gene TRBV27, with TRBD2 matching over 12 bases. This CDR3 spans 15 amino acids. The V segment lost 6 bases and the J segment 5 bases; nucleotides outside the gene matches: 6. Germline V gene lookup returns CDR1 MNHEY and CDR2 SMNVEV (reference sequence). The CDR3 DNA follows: TGTGCCAGCAGGGACCGGACTAGCGGGATAGATACGCAGTATTTT. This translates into CASRDRTSGIDTQYF.

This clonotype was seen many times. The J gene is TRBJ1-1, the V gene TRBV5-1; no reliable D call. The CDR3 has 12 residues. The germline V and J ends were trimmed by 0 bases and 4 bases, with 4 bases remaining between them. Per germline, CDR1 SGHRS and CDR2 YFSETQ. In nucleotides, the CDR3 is TGCGCCAGCAGCTTGGACATCACTGAAGCTTTCTTT. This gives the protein CASSLDITEAFF.

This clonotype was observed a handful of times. The CDR3 coding sequence is TGTGCCAGCAGTTTCCCGAGCAATCAGCCCCAGCATTTT. Amino acid sequence: CASSFPSNQPQHF. The rearrangement uses TRBV28 and TRBJ1-5; no definite D call. The V gene lost 3 bases and the J gene lost 1 base, with 4 bases spanning the gap. Germline V gene sequence: CDR1 MDHEN, CDR2 SYDVKM. CDR3 length equals 13 residues.

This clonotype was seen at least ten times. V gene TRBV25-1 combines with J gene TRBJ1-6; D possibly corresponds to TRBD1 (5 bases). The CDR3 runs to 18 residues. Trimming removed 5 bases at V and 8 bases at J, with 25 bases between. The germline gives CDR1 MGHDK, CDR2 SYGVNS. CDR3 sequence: CASSPKGGDALVDSPLHF. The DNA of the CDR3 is TGTGCCAGCAGTCCTAAGGGAGGGGACGCCCTTGTGGATTCACCCCTCCACTTT.

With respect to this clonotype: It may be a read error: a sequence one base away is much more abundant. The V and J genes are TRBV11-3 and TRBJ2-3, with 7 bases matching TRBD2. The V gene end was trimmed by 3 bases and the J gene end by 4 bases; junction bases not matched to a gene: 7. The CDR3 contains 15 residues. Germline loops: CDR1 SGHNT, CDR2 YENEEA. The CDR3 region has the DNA TGTGCCAGCAGCTTCCGGGACTACAGCGCAGATACGCAGTATTTT. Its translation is CASSFRDYSADTQYF.

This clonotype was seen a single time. In DNA form, the CDR3 reads TGTGCCAGCACCTTTGGGGGGGGTCCCTCCTACAATGAGCAGTTCTTC. It codes for CASTFGGGPSYNEQFF. This chain connects TRBV27 to TRBJ2-1; 7 nucleotides match TRBD2. CDR3 length: 16 residues. The germline V gene has CDR1 MNHEY and CDR2 SMNVEV (reference sequence). Trimming at V came to 7 bases and at J to 0 bases, leaving 9 bases not matched to a gene.

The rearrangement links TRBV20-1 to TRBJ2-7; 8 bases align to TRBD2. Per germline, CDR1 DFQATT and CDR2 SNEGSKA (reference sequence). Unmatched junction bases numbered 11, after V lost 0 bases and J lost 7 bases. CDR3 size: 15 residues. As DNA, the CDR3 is TGCAGTGCTAGAGACGGACTAGCATCACCCTTAGAGCAGTACTTC. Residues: CSARDGLASPLEQYF.